The 8 T cell receptor beta chains below all came from one sample that was sequenced in a study of vaccination and CD4 T cells after COVID-19. The antigens these receptors bind are not known. The assay that was used to sequence DNA from cultured CD4+ T cells was the Oncomine TCR Beta short-read assay. TCRdb recomputed calls from the PCR reads with MiXCR, one row per CDR3 protein. The sample yields about 17,000 distinct CDR3 sequences, about 38% seen once. Indicated treatment: approximately nine-day PBMC culture with coronavirus spike peptide pools or control peptides (ViraFEST assay). Specimen: CD4+ T cells from blood, cultured in vitro. These TCRs come from a human donor who had recovered from COVID-19.

This chain uses TRBV4-3 with TRBJ1-5; D is unclear. The CDR3 consists of 14 residues. Per germline, CDR1 LGHNA and CDR2 YSLEER. The V end was cut by 0 bases, the J end by 1 base, with 4 bases between. The CDR3 sequence: CASSQDPSNQPQHF. The CDR3 DNA reads TGCGCCAGCAGCCAAGATCCCAGCAATCAGCCCCAGCATTTT.

This chain links TRBV12-3 or TRBV12-4 with TRBJ2-2; D not certain. With 4 bases removed from V and 3 bases from J, the gap between germline ends came to 0 bases. The CDR3 contains 11 residues. DNA of the CDR3: TGTGCCAGCAGTTACACCGGGGAGCTGTTTTTT. Encoded protein: CASSYTGELFF.

V gene TRBV6-1 combines with J gene TRBJ2-7; 9 nucleotides align to TRBD1. The germline CDR1 and CDR2 sequences are MNHNS and SASEGT. The CDR3 length is 19 residues. V gave up 5 bases and J gave up 2 bases; unmatched junction bases: 19. The CDR3 protein is CASSPLGVDGTGKTYEQYF. CDR3 nucleotide sequence: TGTGCCAGCAGTCCCTTGGGCGTTGATGGGACAGGGAAAACCTACGAGCAGTACTTC.

This clonotype counts as medium-sized. The chain employs TRBV6-1 and TRBJ1-1; 9 nucleotides match TRBD1. The CDR3 has 14 residues. The V and J ends lost 10 bases and 4 bases, in that order; junction bases with no gene match: 10. The germline V gene has CDR1 MNHNS and CDR2 SASEGT. The CDR3 reads CATSTGGESTEAFF. The CDR3 DNA is TGTGCCACCTCGACAGGGGGGGAGAGCACTGAAGCTTTCTTT.

This clonotype turned up a few times. The chain uses TRBV20-1 and TRBJ2-3; either TRBD1 or TRBD2 may fit D (6 bases each). V was shortened by 3 bases and J by 1 base, with 8 bases between the two germline ends. CDR1 and CDR2 from the germline V gene are DFQATT and SNEGSKA (reference sequence). The CDR3 sequence is 13 residues long. Here the CDR3 DNA reads TGCAGTGCTAGGGGGGGCGGCACAGATACGCAGTATTTT. It specifies CSARGGGTDTQYF.

V usage is TRBV15 and J usage is TRBJ2-7; TRBD1 is a possible D gene (6 bases). This CDR3 is built from 12 residues. Germline CDR1 and CDR2: LNHNV and YYDKDF (reference sequence). V lost 0 bases, J lost 11 bases, and 11 bases lay in between. The CDR3 nucleotides read TGTGCCACCAGCAGAGATGAGGGGGAAGAGTACTTC. Translation: CATSRDEGEEYF.

This clonotype was seen a single time. DNA of the CDR3: TGCAGTGCTGCTACGGGACTCCCGGCTGGCTACAATGAGCAGTTCTTC. It is translated as CSAATGLPAGYNEQFF. The chain is built from TRBV20-1 and TRBJ2-1; TRBD2 is a possible D gene (6 bases). CDR1 is DFQATT, CDR2 SNEGSKA, per germline (reference sequence). The ends were cut back, 5 bases at V and 3 bases at J, with 20 bases in the middle. The CDR3 consists of 16 residues.

The rearrangement joins TRBV30 to TRBJ1-2; D unresolved. The CDR3 spans 13 residues. Trimming took off 2 bases at V and 5 bases at J, with 12 bases between the two ends. Per the germline V gene, CDR1 is GTSNPN and CDR2 is SVGIG (reference sequence). Written as DNA, the CDR3 is TGTGCCTGGAGTCGCGATGCCTCTTATGGCTACACCTTC. Residues: CAWSRDASYGYTF.